This passage covers 11 T cell receptor beta chains from one sample sequenced in a study of CD8 T cells in Susac syndrome (dated by TCRdb to between 2019 and 2020). The library was produced with the immunoSEQ multiplex PCR assay. RNA was extracted using the RNeasy kit, and about 0.45 to 1 ug of the RNA was reverse transcribed with random hexamers. TCRdb cleaned the public reads at Q25 with fastp, built clones with MiXCR and kept in-frame beta chains. Every CDR3 protein is listed once, alongside the most common genes and DNA of its rows. This sample comprises 130,000 to 150,000 distinct CDR3 sequences, roughly 95% of them detected only once. Under 0.095% of the sample lies in the top ten. Specimen: CD4+ T cells from PBMCs. Every receptor here comes from a human donor in good health.

The chain employs TRBV1 and TRBJ2-7. TRBV1 is marked as a pseudogene. The CDR3 spans 12 residues. CDR3 amino acids: CTSSQAYYEQYF. The CDR3 DNA follows: TGCACCAGCAGCCAAGCCTACTACGAGCAGTACTTC.

The chain uses TRBV24-1 and TRBJ1-1, with 7 bases lining up with TRBD1. CDR3 length: 13 residues. CDR1 is KGHDR and CDR2 is SFDVKD in the germline V gene. V shed 7 bases, J shed 10 bases, and the junction held 11 bases outside the gene matches. For the CDR3, the DNA is TGTGCCACCAGGGGGACAGAGGATATTGGAGCTTTCTTT. Encoded protein: CATRGTEDIGAFF.

The V gene is TRBV11-3, the J gene TRBJ2-3, with 8 bases lining up with TRBD1. Looked up from germline, CDR1 is SGHNT and CDR2 is YENEEA. V gave up 5 bases and J gave up 3 bases; unmatched junction bases: 7. CDR3 size: 15 residues. The CDR3 spells CASSPGQGWTDTQYF. In DNA, the CDR3 is TGTGCCAGCAGCCCCGGACAGGGTTGGACAGATACGCAGTATTTT.

This chain connects TRBV5-6 to TRBJ2-7, with D possibly being TRBD1 or TRBD2 (6 bases each). This CDR3 has 14 residues. Trimming shortened V by 4 bases and J by 1 base, and 12 bases separated the two germline ends. Germline values: CDR1 SGHDT, CDR2 YYEEEE. CDR3 region: CASSRGQGSYEQYF. The CDR3 bases are TGTGCCAGCAGCCGGGGGCAGGGGTCCTACGAGCAGTACTTC.

The rearrangement joins TRBV7-8 to TRBJ2-5; 9 bases agree with TRBD1. The CDR3 runs 15 residues. The germline V gene encodes CDR1 SGHVS and CDR2 FQNEAQ. J lost 5 bases, V lost 5 bases, and 9 bases had no gene match. The CDR3 DNA sequence: TGTGCCAGCAGCACGCAAGGGACAGGGTCGGAGACCCAGTACTTC. It codes for CASSTQGTGSETQYF. The full variable domain, completed using reference TRBV7-8 and TRBJ2-5, is GAGVSQSPRYKVAKRGQDVALRCDPISGHVSLFWYQQALGQGPEFLTYFQNEAQLDKSGLPSDRFFAERPEGSVSTLKIQRTQQEDSAVYLCASSTQGTGSETQYFGPGTRLLVL.

The chain couples TRBV12-5 to TRBJ2-7, with 12 positions matching TRBD2. The junction had 12 bases not matched to a gene; V was cut back by 3 bases and J by 0 bases. CDR1 and CDR2 (germline): LGHNT, FRNRAP. The CDR3 has 19 amino acids. The CDR3: CASGFALTSGSLSSYEQYF. The CDR3 DNA reads TGTGCTAGTGGTTTTGCCTTGACTAGCGGGAGCCTTAGCTCCTACGAGCAGTACTTC. The variable domain in full, completed from reference TRBV12-5 and TRBJ2-7, reads DARVTQTPRHKVTEMGQEVTMRCQPILGHNTVFWYRQTMMQGLELLAYFRNRAPLDDSGMPKDRFSAEMPDATLATLKIQPSEPRDSAVYFCASGFALTSGSLSSYEQYFGPGTRLTVT.

The chain recombines TRBV29-1 with TRBJ1-3; no clear D gene. V lost 5 bases to trimming and J lost 3 bases, with 17 bases between them. Germline-derived CDR1 and CDR2 are SQVTM and ANQGSEA. This CDR3 spans 15 amino acids. The CDR3 DNA reads as TGCAGCGTTTTAGTTAGTCTGGCCGGTGGAAACACCATATATTTT. Translating it yields CSVLVSLAGGNTIYF.

J is TRBJ2-7 and V is TRBV28; TRBD2 matches 8 bases. J was trimmed by 2 bases and V by 3 bases; bases with no gene match: 3. The germline CDR1 and CDR2 sequences are MDHEN and SYDVKM. CDR3 length: 14 amino acids. The CDR3 loop is CASSLRGAPYEQYF. CDR3 DNA sequence: TGTGCCAGCAGTTTGCGGGGGGCTCCCTACGAGCAGTACTTC.

This clonotype was seen more than once but under ten times. The rearrangement uses TRBV29-1 and TRBJ1-1, with D uncertain. Germline V gene data show CDR1 as SQVTM and CDR2 as ANQGSEA. The CDR3 spans 13 residues. V lost 4 bases and J 0 bases, leaving 9 bases between the germline ends. CDR3 coding DNA: TGCAGCGTTGCTTTAGCCGTGAACACTGAAGCTTTCTTT. This codes for CSVALAVNTEAFF. Complete variable domain (other parts from reference TRBV29-1 and TRBJ1-1): SAVISQKPSRDICQRGTSLTIQCQVDSQVTMMFWYRQQPGQSLTLIATANQGSEATYESGFVIDKFPISRPNLTFSTLTVSNMSPEDSSIYLCSVALAVNTEAFFGQGTRLTVV.

The V gene is TRBV19, the J gene TRBJ2-1, with 11 bases identical to TRBD2. Germline values: CDR1 LNHDA, CDR2 SQIVND (reference sequence). Germline trimming cut 4 bases from V and 5 bases from J; bases unmatched to any gene: 10. There are 17 residues in the CDR3. CDR3 coding DNA: TGTGCCAGTAGTAATTGGCCTAGCGGGAGGAATAACAATGAGCAGTTCTTC. It yields the protein CASSNWPSGRNNNEQFF.

The CDR3 region is CATSEPPGQFYTGELFF. CDR3 sequence (DNA): TGTGCCACCAGTGAGCCTCCGGGACAATTCTACACCGGGGAGCTGTTTTTT. J is TRBJ2-2 and V is TRBV24-1, with D possibly matching TRBD1 (6 bases). Germline assignment: CDR1 KGHDR and CDR2 SFDVKD. The CDR3 totals 17 residues. Trimming took off 4 bases at V and 3 bases at J, with 17 bases between the two ends.